These 29 T cell receptor beta chains share one sample of origin, sequenced in a study of T-cell reconstitution after alpha-beta-depleted transplantation in children. The TCRbeta library was prepared with unique molecular identifiers. In TCRdb, the PCR reads were re-called with MiXCR into one record per CDR3 protein. The sample has roughly 280,000 distinct CDR3 sequences, roughly 12% seen once. This material consisted of peripheral blood, taken 180 days after TCRalphabeta/CD19-depleted stem cell transplant. These receptors all come from a male patient under 10 years old who had a stem cell transplant for chronic granulomatous disease, so the T cells may come from the graft donor.

This clonotype was counted many times. This chain joins TRBV5-8 and TRBJ2-1; tentatively, D is TRBD1 or TRBD2 (5 bases each). The CDR3 contains 13 residues. V was cut by 4 bases and J by 10 bases, with 15 bases left in between. Germline CDR1 SGHTS, CDR2 YDEGEE. The CDR3 here is CASSPERGGEQFF. In DNA, the CDR3 is TGTGCCAGCAGCCCCGAGAGGGGTGGGGAGCAGTTCTTC.

This clonotype was observed many times. CDR3 loop: CSVELPGLSGNQPQHF. The CDR3 DNA is TGCAGCGTTGAATTACCCGGACTTTCGGGCAATCAGCCCCAGCATTTT. V gene TRBV29-1 combines with J gene TRBJ1-5; D ambiguous. The CDR3 spans 16 residues. Germline CDR1 and CDR2: SQVTM and ANQGSEA. Trimming took 2 bases from V and 2 from J, leaving 16 bases between them.

This clonotype was seen a few times. The chain uses TRBV30 and TRBJ2-7; maybe TRBD2 (6 bases). The germline V gene encodes CDR1 GTSNPN and CDR2 SVGIG (reference sequence). V was cut by 0 bases and J by 1 base, with 10 bases left in between. The CDR3 extends over 14 amino acids. This CDR3 is CAWSVSAGSYEQYF. The CDR3 DNA reads as TGTGCCTGGAGTGTATCGGCGGGATCCTACGAGCAGTACTTC.

This clonotype was counted at least ten times. The chain combines TRBV12-3 or TRBV12-4 with TRBJ2-3; 9 bases agree with TRBD2. The CDR3 covers 17 residues. Trimming cost V 10 bases and J 4 bases; bases outside gene matches: 18. CDR3 sequence: CATVKAAGGPAADTQYF. The CDR3 DNA follows: TGTGCCACCGTCAAAGCCGCGGGGGGGCCGGCCGCAGATACGCAGTATTTT.

Details on this clonotype: A read error may be the cause here, since a much bigger clone is one base away. The DNA of the CDR3 is TGTGCCAGCAGTTTTAGATGTAGCCAGTATAATTCACCCCTCCACTTT. Its protein is CASSFRCSQYNSPLHF. J is TRBJ1-6 and V is TRBV28; no firm D call. Trimming took off 3 bases at V and 4 bases at J, with 13 bases between the two ends. Germline assignment: CDR1 MDHEN and CDR2 SYDVKM. This CDR3 is built from 16 residues.

A note on this clonotype: Since a much larger clone is just one base distant, this may be a read error. This chain joins TRBV20-1 and TRBJ2-1; TRBD2 aligns across 8 bases. The germline V gene has CDR1 DFQATT and CDR2 SNEGSKA (reference sequence). The CDR3 is made up of 18 amino acids. In DNA, the CDR3 is TGCGGTGCTAGAGGTGCCCCCCGCGGCGGGAGGCGATACAATGAGCAGTTCTTC. This translates into CGARGAPRGGRRYNEQFF.

As for this clonotype: This may be a read error: a much more frequent sequence differs by one nucleotide. The rearrangement uses TRBV10-3 and TRBJ1-5, with D possibly TRBD1 on 6 matching bases. Germline-derived CDR1 and CDR2 are ENHRY and SYGVKD. The CDR3 contains 16 residues. In nucleotides, the CDR3 is TGTACCATCAGTGAATCCGGACAGCCCCAAGGGGTGCCCCAGCATTTT. Translated, it gives CTISESGQPQGVPQHF.

The gene calls are TRBV5-4 and TRBJ1-6, with 7 bases aligning to TRBD1. V trimming: 2 bases; J trimming: 3 bases; junction bases outside the gene matches: 2. This CDR3 spans 15 amino acids. CDR1 and CDR2 (germline): SGHNT, YYREEE (reference sequence). As DNA, the CDR3 is TGTGCCAGCAGCTTCGGACAGGTCTATAATTCACCCCTCCACTTT. It yields the protein CASSFGQVYNSPLHF.

The CDR3 sequence: CSSATSGGADTQYF. In DNA form, the CDR3 reads TGCAGCTCAGCTACTAGCGGGGGGGCCGATACGCAGTATTTT. The chain uses TRBV29-1 and TRBJ2-3; 13 bases are a match to TRBD2. V lost 8 bases to trimming and J lost 6 bases; unmatched junction nucleotides: 8. The CDR3 sequence is 14 residues long. CDR1 is SQVTM, CDR2 ANQGSEA, per germline.

This clonotype was picked up many times. This rearrangement joins TRBV7-9 to TRBJ2-3; 9 bases line up with TRBD2. CDR3 size: 13 residues. Per germline, CDR1 SEHNR and CDR2 FQNEAQ (reference sequence). The J segment lost 4 bases and the V segment lost 7 bases, leaving 3 bases of the junction unmatched. DNA for the CDR3: TGTGCCAGCATTAGCGGGAGCGCAGATACGCAGTATTTT. Residues: CASISGSADTQYF. The whole variable domain, remainder taken from reference TRBV7-9 and TRBJ2-3, is DTGVSQNPRHKITKRGQNVTFRCDPISEHNRLYWYRQTLGQGPEFLTYFQNEAQLEKSRLLSDRFSAERPKGSFSTLEIQRTEQGDSAMYLCASISGSADTQYFGPGTRLTVL.

This clonotype occurred many times. The chain recombines TRBV5-1 with TRBJ2-1, with TRBD1 identical over 7 bases. The germline V gene has CDR1 SGHRS and CDR2 YFSETQ. The CDR3 sequence is 16 residues long. V was pared by 0 bases and J by 3 bases, with 6 bases of the junction left unmatched. The chain's CDR3 is CASSLGTGQLYNEQFF. For the CDR3, the DNA is TGCGCCAGCAGCTTGGGGACGGGACAGCTCTACAATGAGCAGTTCTTC.

V and J are TRBV18 and TRBJ2-7; D may be TRBD1 (5 bases). There are 16 residues in the CDR3. The germline V and J ends were trimmed by 3 bases and 1 base, with 16 bases remaining between them. Germline loops: CDR1 KGHSH, CDR2 LQKENI. The CDR3 nucleotides read TGTGCCAGCTCACCGGGTCAGGGCCCACCGTCCTACGAGCAGTACTTC. This translates into CASSPGQGPPSYEQYF.

This clonotype was found many times. The V and J genes are TRBV6-5 and TRBJ1-2; D might be TRBD1 (6 bases). V was shortened by 2 bases and J by 7 bases, with 11 bases between the two germline ends. The CDR3 is 13 amino acids. Per the germline V gene, CDR1 is MNHEY and CDR2 is SVGAGI. The CDR3: CASSYGQGFGYTF. The DNA for the CDR3 is TGTGCCAGCAGTTACGGGCAGGGGTTTGGCTACACCTTC.

This clonotype was seen repeatedly, ten times or more. The chain uses TRBV5-1 and TRBJ2-5, with D unclear. The germline CDR1 and CDR2 sequences are SGHRS and YFSETQ. The V end was cut by 1 base, the J end by 0 bases, with 10 bases between. The CDR3 runs to 15 residues. The chain's CDR3 is CASSLSHAYQETQYF. DNA of the CDR3: TGCGCCAGCAGCTTGTCCCACGCTTACCAAGAGACCCAGTACTTC. Full variable domain (remainder filled in from reference TRBV5-1 and TRBJ2-5): KAGVTQTPRYLIKTRGQQVTLSCSPISGHRSVSWYQQTPGQGLQFLFEYFSETQRNKGNFPGRFSGRQFSNSRSEMNVSTLELGDSALYLCASSLSHAYQETQYFGPGTRLLVL.

The chain links TRBV6-1 to TRBJ2-7; D remains ambiguous. The CDR3 has 15 residues. CDR1 and CDR2 (germline): MNHNS, SASEGT. Trimming cost V 3 bases and J 4 bases, with 16 bases left between them. The CDR3 bases are TGTGCCAGCAGTGACGGACCTGGTGACCTTTACGAGCAGTACTTC. The encoded protein is CASSDGPGDLYEQYF.

At least ten counts were recorded for this clonotype. The genes are TRBV20-1 and TRBJ2-1; 7 bases match TRBD1. Germline V gene sequence: CDR1 DFQATT, CDR2 SNEGSKA (reference sequence). This CDR3 comprises 15 residues. Trimming cost V 0 bases and J 5 bases; bases outside gene matches: 7. The CDR3 loop is CSARDPGQSHNEQFF. CDR3 DNA: TGCAGTGCTAGAGACCCGGGACAGTCTCACAATGAGCAGTTCTTC.

This clonotype was recorded at least ten times. The chain couples TRBV18 to TRBJ1-1, with D uncertain. The V gene lost 5 bases and the J gene lost 5 bases, with 9 bases spanning the gap. The CDR3 contains 12 residues. CDR1 KGHSH and CDR2 LQKENI come from the germline V gene. The CDR3 reads CASSVGDTEAFF. CDR3 coding DNA: TGTGCCAGCTCAGTGGGTGATACTGAAGCTTTCTTT.

With respect to this clonotype: A much bigger clone sits one base away, suggesting this may be a read error. The chain uses TRBV5-1 and TRBJ2-2; D is ambiguous. The CDR3 contains 13 residues. Trimming shortened V by 4 bases and J by 11 bases, and 15 bases separated the two germline ends. From germline, CDR1 is SGHRS and CDR2 YFSETQ. CDR3 loop: CASSTLIRVELFF. CDR3 DNA: TGCGCCAGCAGCACGCTGATTAGGGTTGAGCTGTTTTTT.

This clonotype was seen many times. The V and J genes are TRBV3-1 and TRBJ2-1; TRBD2 matches 7 bases. The CDR3 is made up of 16 amino acids. Germline-derived CDR1 and CDR2 are LGHDT and YNNKEL (reference sequence). V lost 1 base, J lost 5 bases, and 8 bases stayed unmatched. In DNA, the CDR3 is TGTGCCAGCAGCCAAGGGATACCGGGACTACACAATGAGCAGTTCTTC. Amino acids: CASSQGIPGLHNEQFF.

This clonotype was detected many times. The chain uses TRBV7-7 and TRBJ2-1; 14 positions match TRBD2. This CDR3 contains 14 residues. Per germline, CDR1 SSHAT and CDR2 FNYEAQ (reference sequence). Trimming removed 5 bases from V and 9 bases from J; junction bases left unmatched: 3. The CDR3 region has the DNA TGTGCCAGCAGCCCAGGGACTAGCGGGAGTGAGCAGTTCTTC. Protein product: CASSPGTSGSEQFF.

At least ten counts were recorded for this clonotype. This chain uses TRBV29-1 with TRBJ2-5; D may be TRBD2 (6 bases). Trimming removed 2 bases from V and 2 bases from J, with 15 bases in between. The CDR3 loop spans 15 amino acids. Germline lookup yields CDR1 SQVTM and CDR2 ANQGSEA. The CDR3 DNA reads as TGCAGCGTTGAAAGGGGCTTAGCGGAGCAAGAGACCCAGTACTTC. Amino acids: CSVERGLAEQETQYF. Filled out from reference TRBV29-1 and TRBJ2-5, the complete variable domain reads SAVISQKPSRDICQRGTSLTIQCQVDSQVTMMFWYRQQPGQSLTLIATANQGSEATYESGFVIDKFPISRPNLTFSTLTVSNMSPEDSSIYLCSVERGLAEQETQYFGPGTRLLVL.

By sample share, this clonotype is large (0.1 to 1%). V is TRBV5-6 and J is TRBJ2-3; 8 bases align to TRBD2. The CDR3 contains 15 residues. CDR1 and CDR2 (germline): SGHDT, YYEEEE. Germline trimming cut 5 bases from V and 2 bases from J; bases unmatched to any gene: 7. CDR3 sequence (DNA): TGTGCCAGCAGTCAAGGACTAGCCCTCACAGATACGCAGTATTTT. Encoded protein: CASSQGLALTDTQYF. The whole variable domain, remainder taken from reference TRBV5-6 and TRBJ2-3, is DAGVTQSPTHLIKTRGQQVTLRCSPKSGHDTVSWYQQALGQGPQFIFQYYEEEERQRGNFPDRFSGHQFPNYSSELNVNALLLGDSALYLCASSQGLALTDTQYFGPGTRLTVL.

This clonotype showed up many times. This chain links TRBV12-3 or TRBV12-4 with TRBJ1-5; D remains ambiguous. V was trimmed by 6 bases and J by 7 bases, leaving 13 bases between them. The CDR3 covers 13 residues. CDR3 amino acids: CASSQNAQQPQHF. The CDR3 DNA reads as TGTGCCAGCAGCCAAAACGCTCAGCAGCCCCAGCATTTT.

There are a few counts of this clonotype. The chain is built from TRBV14 and TRBJ2-1, with 7 bases identical to TRBD1. V lost 1 base, J lost 9 bases, and 6 bases stayed unmatched. Germline CDR1 is SGHDN and CDR2 is FVKESK. The length of the CDR3 is 14 residues. The DNA for the CDR3 is TGTGCCAGCAGCCAAGTAACAGGGGTTGGTGAGCAGTTCTTC. Amino acid sequence: CASSQVTGVGEQFF.

The V and J genes are TRBV28 and TRBJ2-7; the D gene is possibly TRBD1 (6 bases). V was clipped by 4 bases and J by 1 base, with 17 bases between them. The CDR3 is 16 amino acids. From germline, CDR1 is MDHEN and CDR2 SYDVKM. The CDR3 bases are TGTGCCAGCAGTTCAACCCTTAGGACAGATTCCTACGAGCAGTACTTC. Translation: CASSSTLRTDSYEQYF.

This clonotype has a count of ten or more. The chain employs TRBV5-1 and TRBJ2-2, with a weak D call TRBD2 (6 bases). V lost 5 bases and J lost 2, with 13 bases in between. The CDR3 has 15 residues. From germline, CDR1 is SGHRS and CDR2 YFSETQ. The CDR3 here is CASSTPGGNTGELFF. As DNA, the CDR3 is TGCGCCAGCAGTACACCCGGGGGTAACACCGGGGAGCTGTTTTTT.

Many counts were recorded for this clonotype. The gene calls are TRBV5-6 and TRBJ2-6; D is unclear. V was clipped by 1 base and J by 2 bases, with 7 bases between them. The germline V gene encodes CDR1 SGHDT and CDR2 YYEEEE. The CDR3 loop spans 15 amino acids. The CDR3, as DNA: TGTGCCAGCAGCTTGAGGGTGGCTGGGGCCAACGTCCTGACTTTC. Translating gives CASSLRVAGANVLTF.

This chain links TRBV24-1 with TRBJ2-1, with unresolved D. V lost 4 bases, J lost 6 bases, and 6 bases lay in between. Germline loops: CDR1 KGHDR, CDR2 SFDVKD. There are 12 residues in the CDR3. DNA of the CDR3: TGTGCCACCAGTGAGGGCAGCAATGAGCAGTTCTTC. It is translated as CATSEGSNEQFF.

This clonotype was seen many times. This chain joins TRBV15 and TRBJ2-3, with 12 positions matching TRBD2. J gave up 4 bases and V 3 bases, and 2 bases lay outside the gene matches. CDR1 is LNHNV and CDR2 is YYDKDF in the germline V gene (reference sequence). This CDR3 contains 15 residues. CDR3 sequence: CATSRTSGSSDTQYF. DNA of the CDR3: TGTGCCACCAGCAGGACTAGCGGGAGTTCAGATACGCAGTATTTT.